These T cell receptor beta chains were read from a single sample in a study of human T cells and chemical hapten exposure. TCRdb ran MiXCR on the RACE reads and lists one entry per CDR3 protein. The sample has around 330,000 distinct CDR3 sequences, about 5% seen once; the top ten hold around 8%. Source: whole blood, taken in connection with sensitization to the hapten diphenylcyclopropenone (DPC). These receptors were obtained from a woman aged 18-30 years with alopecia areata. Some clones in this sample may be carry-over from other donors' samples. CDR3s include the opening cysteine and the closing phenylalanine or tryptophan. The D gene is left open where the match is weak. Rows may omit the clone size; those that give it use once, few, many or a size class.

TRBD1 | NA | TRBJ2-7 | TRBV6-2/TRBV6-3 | TGTGCCAGTAACAGGGGGCAAGAGCAGTACTTC | CASNRGQEQYF
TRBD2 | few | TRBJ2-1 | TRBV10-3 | TGTGCCATCGAGAGTAGCGGGGCGAGCTCCTACAATGAGCAGTTCTTC | CAIESSGASSYNEQFF
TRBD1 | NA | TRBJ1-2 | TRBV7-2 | TGTGCCAGCAGCTTTTACGACAGGGAAAACTATGGCTACACCTTC | CASSFYDRENYGYTF
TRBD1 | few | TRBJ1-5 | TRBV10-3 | TGTGCCATCAGTGAAGGCGACAGGGCGGATCAGCCCCAGCATTTT | CAISEGDRADQPQHF
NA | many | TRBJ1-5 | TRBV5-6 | TGTGCCAGCAGCTTGGGGGGGCCGGCCCTGCGCAATCAGCCCCAGCATTTT | CASSLGGPALRNQPQHF
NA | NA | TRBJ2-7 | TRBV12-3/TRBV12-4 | TGTGCCAGCAGTACGGACTCACGGCGGCAGTACTTC | CASSTDSRRQYF
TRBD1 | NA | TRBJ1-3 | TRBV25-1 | TGTGCCAGCAGTTCAATGAGGAGACAGGGGAGTGGAAACACCATATATTTT | CASSSMRRQGSGNTIYF
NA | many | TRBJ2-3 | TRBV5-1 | TGCGCCAGCAGCTTGGAAGGATCGGGGGTTATAGATACGCAGTATTTT | CASSLEGSGVIDTQYF
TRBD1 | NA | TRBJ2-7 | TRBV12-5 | TGTGCTAGTGGTCAGGGGGATTCATACGAGCAGTACTTC | CASGQGDSYEQYF
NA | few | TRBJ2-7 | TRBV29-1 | TGCAGCGTCAGGGGAGGGGATTCGGGTAGCGAGCAGTACTTC | CSVRGGDSGSEQYF
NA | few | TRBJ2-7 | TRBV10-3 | TGTGCCATCAGTGAGTCGGGCGGATACGAGCAGTACTTC | CAISESGGYEQYF
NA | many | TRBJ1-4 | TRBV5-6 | TGTGCCAGCAGCACAATTGCAACTAATGAAAAACTGTTTTTT | CASSTIATNEKLFF
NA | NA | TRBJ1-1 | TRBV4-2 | TGTGCCAGCAGCCAAGAAGAGGGAAGAGGCCCCCGATGGGCTTTCTTT | CASSQEEGRGPRWAFF